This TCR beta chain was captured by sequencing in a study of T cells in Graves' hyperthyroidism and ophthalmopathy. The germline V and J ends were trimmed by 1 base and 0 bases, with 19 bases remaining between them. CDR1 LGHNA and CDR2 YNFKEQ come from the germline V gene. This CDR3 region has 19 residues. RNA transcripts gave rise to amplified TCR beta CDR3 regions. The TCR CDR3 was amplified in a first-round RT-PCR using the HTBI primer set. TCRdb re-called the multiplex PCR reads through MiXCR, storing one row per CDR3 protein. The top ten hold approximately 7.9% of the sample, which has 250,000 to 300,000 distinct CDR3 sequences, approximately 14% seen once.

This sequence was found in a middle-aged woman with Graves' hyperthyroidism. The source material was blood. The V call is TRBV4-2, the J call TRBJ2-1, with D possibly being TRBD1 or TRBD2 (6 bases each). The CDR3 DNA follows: TGTGCCAGCAGCCAAGGATCCGCCCAGTGGGGGGCCTCCTACAATGAGCAGTTCTTC. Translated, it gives CASSQGSAQWGASYNEQFF.